This TCR beta chain was sequenced for a study of tissue T cells after allogeneic stem cell transplantation. Germline CDR1 SGHND, CDR2 FRSKSL. The CDR3 is 11 amino acids. With 1 base removed from V and 7 bases from J, the gap between germline ends came to 5 bases. Sequencing used immunoSEQ multiplex PCR; TCRdb keeps in-frame clones, though not all of them. The table shows 8,500 to 10,000 clones, with about 47% occurring only once. This clone was picked up a small number of times. As yet, its antigen is unknown. Each gene name is a mouse one. Read sequence stops 1 residue before the CDR3 end, and the germline J gene provides the missing end. Study results and caveats: Blood and spleen captured only part of the tissue TCR repertoire. Motif-based clustering found tissue-specific repertoire signatures shared across patients, though few clones were shared.

Time point denoted: mouse harvest day 7 after allogeneic transplant. Each mouse received 10^7 T-cell-depleted marrow cells plus 10^6 splenic CD5+ T cells by tail vein. The chain uses TRBV15 and TRBJ2-7; D not certain. This receptor was identified in a female BALB/c mouse given C57BL/6 T cells with graft-versus-host disease after an allogeneic hematopoietic cell transplant. The sample comprised gut tissue. CDR3 amino acids: CASSLEQEQYF. Incomplete CDR3 DNA: TGTGCCAGCAGTTTAGAGCAGGAACAGTAC.